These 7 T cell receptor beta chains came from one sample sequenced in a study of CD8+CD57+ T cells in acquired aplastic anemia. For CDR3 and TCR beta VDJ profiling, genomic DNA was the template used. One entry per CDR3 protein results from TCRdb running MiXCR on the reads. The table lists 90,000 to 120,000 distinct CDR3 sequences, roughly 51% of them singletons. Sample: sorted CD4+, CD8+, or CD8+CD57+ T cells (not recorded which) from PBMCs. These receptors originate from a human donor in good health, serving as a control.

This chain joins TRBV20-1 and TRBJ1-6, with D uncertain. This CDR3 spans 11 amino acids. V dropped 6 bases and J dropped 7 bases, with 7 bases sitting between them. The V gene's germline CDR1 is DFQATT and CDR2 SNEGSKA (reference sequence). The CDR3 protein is CSARGNSPLHF. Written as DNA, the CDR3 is TGCAGTGCGCGAGGGAATTCACCCCTCCACTTT.

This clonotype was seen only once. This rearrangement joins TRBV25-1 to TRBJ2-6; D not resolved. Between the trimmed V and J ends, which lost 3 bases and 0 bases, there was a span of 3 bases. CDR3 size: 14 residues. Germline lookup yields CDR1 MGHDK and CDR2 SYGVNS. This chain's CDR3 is CASSDNSGANVLTF. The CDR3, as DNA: TGTGCCAGCAGTGACAACTCTGGGGCCAACGTCCTGACTTTC.

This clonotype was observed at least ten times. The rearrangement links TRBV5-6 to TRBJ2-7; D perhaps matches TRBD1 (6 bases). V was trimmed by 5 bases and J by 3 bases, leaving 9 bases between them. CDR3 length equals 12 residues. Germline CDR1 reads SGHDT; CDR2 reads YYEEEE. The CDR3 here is CASSRGGYEQYF. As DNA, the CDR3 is TGTGCCAGCAGTCGAGGGGGCTACGAGCAGTACTTC.

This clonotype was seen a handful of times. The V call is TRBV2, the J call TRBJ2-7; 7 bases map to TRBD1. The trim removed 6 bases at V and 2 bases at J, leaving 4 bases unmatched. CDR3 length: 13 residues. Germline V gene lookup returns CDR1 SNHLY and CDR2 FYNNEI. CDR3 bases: TGTGCCAGCAGCGACAGGGTCACCTACGAGCAGTACGTC. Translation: CASSDRVTYEQYV.

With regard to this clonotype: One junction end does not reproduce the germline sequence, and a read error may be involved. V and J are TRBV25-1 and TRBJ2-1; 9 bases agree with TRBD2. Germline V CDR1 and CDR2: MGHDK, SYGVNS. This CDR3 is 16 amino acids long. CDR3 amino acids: CASSQVASGANNKQFF. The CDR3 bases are TGTGCCAGCAGCCAAGTGGCTAGCGGGGCAAACAATAAGCAGTTCTTC.

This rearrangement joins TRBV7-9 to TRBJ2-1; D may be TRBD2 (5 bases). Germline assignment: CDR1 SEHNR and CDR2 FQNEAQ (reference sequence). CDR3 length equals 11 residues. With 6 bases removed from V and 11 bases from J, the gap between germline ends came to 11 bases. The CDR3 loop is CASRDSDQQFF. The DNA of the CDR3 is TGTGCCAGCAGGGACTCGGATCAGCAGTTCTTC.

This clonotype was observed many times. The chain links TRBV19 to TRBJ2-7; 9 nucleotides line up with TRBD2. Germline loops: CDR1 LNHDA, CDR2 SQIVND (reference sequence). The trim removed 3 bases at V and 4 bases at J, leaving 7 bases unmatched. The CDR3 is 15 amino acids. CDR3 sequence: CASSMASGVGYEQYF. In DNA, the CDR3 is TGTGCCAGTAGTATGGCTAGCGGGGTCGGATACGAGCAGTACTTC.